This T cell receptor (beta chain) was profiled in a study of human T cells and chemical hapten exposure. Time point specified: patch test 1, 2 weeks after DPC sensitization. Described treatment: therapeutic diphenylcyclopropenone sensitization with weekly scalp DPC. TCRdb passed the RACE reads through MiXCR, listing each CDR3 protein once. The sample has tens of thousands of distinct CDR3 sequences, about 32% seen once; the top ten hold 8.9%. The CDR3 is 15 amino acids. With 1 base clipped from V and 7 bases from J, the junction kept 7 bases outside the gene matches. Source: whole blood, taken in connection with sensitization to the hapten diphenylcyclopropenone (DPC). The origin of this receptor is a middle-aged man with alopecia areata. Some clones in this sample may be carry-over from other donors' samples. The chain carries TRBV12-3 or TRBV12-4 and TRBJ1-2, with 9 bases fitting TRBD1. CDR3 DNA sequence: TGTGCCAGCAGTTTAGGGGGACAGGGAATGGGTGGCTACACCTTC. It specifies CASSLGGQGMGGYTF.